This T cell receptor beta chain was captured in a study of T cells in Graves' hyperthyroidism and ophthalmopathy. This clonotype was recorded at least ten times. What it binds is not known. Authors of the study amplified TCR beta CDR3 regions from RNA transcripts. HTBI primers were used for first-round RT-PCR of the TCR CDR3. TCRdb used MiXCR to reprocess the multiplex PCR reads, holding one entry per CDR3 protein. The profile shows hundreds of thousands of distinct CDR3 sequences, more than 20% of them singletons. Any patient presenting with uncontrolled infection, other autoimmune disease, pregnancy or lactation was left out. PBMCs stemmed from 10 ml fresh peripheral blood. Regarding the study as a whole: Most clonotypes expanded in thyroid above 0.001 were likewise present in blood. Through a model of 13 V-J features, ophthalmopathy was separated from stable hyperthyroidism.

CDR1 and CDR2 (germline): LGHDT, YNNKEL (reference sequence). V gave up 1 base and J gave up 1 base; unmatched junction bases: 4. The CDR3 runs 16 residues. This chain links TRBV3-1 with TRBJ2-3, with TRBD2 matching 8 bases. The source of this sequence is a man aged 25 to 40 with Graves' ophthalmopathy. Input material: blood. The CDR3 loop is CASSQGREVGTDTQYF. As DNA, the CDR3 is TGTGCCAGCAGCCAAGGGCGGGAGGTTGGCACAGATACGCAGTATTTT.